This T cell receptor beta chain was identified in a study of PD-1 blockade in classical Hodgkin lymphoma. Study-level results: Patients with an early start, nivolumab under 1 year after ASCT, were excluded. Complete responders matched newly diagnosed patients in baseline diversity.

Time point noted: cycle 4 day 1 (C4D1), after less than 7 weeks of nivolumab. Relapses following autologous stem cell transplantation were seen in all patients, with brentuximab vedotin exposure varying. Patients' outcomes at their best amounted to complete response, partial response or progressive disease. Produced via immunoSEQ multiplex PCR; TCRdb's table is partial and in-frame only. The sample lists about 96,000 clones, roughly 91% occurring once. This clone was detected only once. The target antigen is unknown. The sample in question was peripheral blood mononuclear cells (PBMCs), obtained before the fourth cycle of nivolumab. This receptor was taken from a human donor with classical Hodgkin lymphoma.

CDR3 in amino acids: CAIRDSSYEQYF. The CDR3 coding sequence is TGTGCCATCAGGGACAGCTCCTACGAGCAGTACTTC. This chain links TRBV10-3 with TRBJ2-7, with D possibly matching TRBD1 (6 bases). This CDR3 is built from 12 residues. Germline V CDR1 and CDR2: ENHRY, SYGVKD. The germline V and J ends were trimmed by 6 bases and 0 bases, with 6 bases remaining between them.